The source of this TCR beta chain is a study of blood T cell repertoires in COVID-19. Study summary: In each case, the material was cDNA or gDNA derived from T cells, B-cell-depleted T cells, or PBMCs.

Authors' methods: How many nucleated cells were present was estimated from reference gene primer amplification. The assay was immunoSEQ multiplex PCR, and TCRdb's table has in-frame clones only and misses some. The D gene and trimming were derived from the DNA, and the V and J assignments and clone size from that table. Found here are 150,000 to 250,000 clones, approximately 80% of them singletons; the top ten hold 6.5% to 7%. The specimen was peripheral blood. The origin of this receptor is a human donor with acute or convalescent COVID-19. The donor label of this sample is uncertain.

The CDR3 DNA sequence: TGTGCCAGTCTACCGGGACAAACAACGGGCAATCAGCCCCAGCATTTT. It is translated as CASLPGQTTGNQPQHF. V and J are TRBV19 and TRBJ1-5, with D perhaps matching TRBD1 (6 bases). The CDR3 has 16 residues. V gave up 8 bases and J gave up 2 bases, with 19 bases separating them. Germline V CDR1 and CDR2: LNHDA, SQIVND (reference sequence).